What follows are 30 T cell receptor beta chains derived from one specimen sequenced in a study of cytomegalovirus exposure and HLA in healthy donors (dated by TCRdb to about 2017). Library creation used the immunoSEQ multiplex PCR assay. For the multiplex PCR, a mixture combining 60 forward primers for TCR Vbeta segments and 13 reverse primers for TCR Jbeta segments was used. The table comes from immuneACCESS by way of TCRdb, which keeps in-frame sequences with V and J called. Part of the clones is missing from these tables; in studies checked, under half for an unresolved V gene and the rest for unknown reasons. This sample has some 130,000 clones in its table, and around three quarters of those were observed once. The ten largest clonotypes hold approximately 7% of the sample. The material sequenced was PBMCs. The receptors here all came from a man in his forties or fifties in good health and CMV-seropositive.

J is TRBJ2-3 and V is TRBV7-9; 7 positions match TRBD2. The CDR3 is 14 residues long. Germline CDR1 and CDR2: SEHNR and FQNEAQ (reference sequence). After removal of 3 bases from V and 2 bases from J, the junction contained 2 bases not matched to a gene. As DNA, the CDR3 is TGTGCCAGCAGCTTGGGGGGGTACACAGATACGCAGTATTTT. Protein product: CASSLGGYTDTQYF.

V and J are TRBV27 and TRBJ2-7, with 7 bases aligning to TRBD1. Per germline, CDR1 MNHEY and CDR2 SMNVEV (reference sequence). The CDR3 is 18 amino acids. J was trimmed by 0 bases and V by 10 bases; bases with no gene match: 21. The CDR3 DNA follows: TGTGCCACCCCTACAGGGGCTCGACTACCTTCCAGCTCCTACGAGCAGTACTTC. Its protein is CATPTGARLPSSSYEQYF.

A note on this clone: The junction departs from the called germline gene at one end, perhaps through a read error. V and J are TRBV7-9 and TRBJ2-5, with TRBD1 matching over 11 bases. Germline assignment: CDR1 SEHNR and CDR2 FQNEAQ (reference sequence). The length of the CDR3 is 15 residues. CDR3 region: CSSSPRGTGGETQYF. Here the CDR3 DNA reads TGTTCCAGCAGCCCCAGGGGGACAGGGGGAGAGACCCAGTACTTC.

J is TRBJ1-5 and V is TRBV6-6; TRBD1 matches at 7 bases. Germline values: CDR1 MNHNY, CDR2 SVGAGI (reference sequence). This CDR3 comprises 14 residues. The trim removed 6 bases at V and 2 bases at J, leaving 4 bases unmatched. The CDR3 DNA sequence: TGTGCCAGCAGACCCGGACAGGGCAATCAGCCCCAGCATTTT. Translated, it gives CASRPGQGNQPQHF.

This chain links TRBV13 with TRBJ1-1; TRBD1 aligns across 10 bases. V dropped 6 bases and J dropped 0; count of bases not matched to a gene: 7. The V gene's germline CDR1 is PRHDT and CDR2 FYEKMQ (reference sequence). There are 16 residues in the CDR3. Here the CDR3 reads CASSQGDRGLNTEAFF. In DNA form, the CDR3 reads TGTGCCAGCAGTCAGGGGGACAGGGGTTTGAACACTGAAGCTTTCTTT.

This chain links TRBV27 with TRBJ2-7; 8 positions match TRBD2. The CDR3 runs 14 residues. Germline V gene sequence: CDR1 MNHEY, CDR2 SMNVEV (reference sequence). Trimming cost V 6 bases and J 6 bases; bases outside gene matches: 10. CDR3 in DNA: TGTGCCAGCAGAGCCTCGGGAGGGCCGGTCGAGCAGTACTTC. Its protein is CASRASGGPVEQYF.

This chain's CDR3 is CASSEWGRDYTF. In DNA, the CDR3 is TGTGCCAGCAGTGAATGGGGGAGGGACTACACCTTC. The chain joins TRBV25-1 to TRBJ1-2, with D possibly matching TRBD1 (5 bases). Looked up from germline, CDR1 is MGHDK and CDR2 is SYGVNS. The CDR3 is 12 amino acids. Trimming pared 1 base from V and 10 bases from J, leaving 10 bases between.

V is TRBV6-1 and J is TRBJ2-3; TRBD2 agrees at 10 bases. The junction had 8 bases not matched to a gene; V was cut back by 5 bases and J by 6 bases. Germline V gene lookup returns CDR1 MNHNS and CDR2 SASEGT. This CDR3 is built from 15 residues. The CDR3, as DNA: TGTGCCAGCAGTCTGGGGACTAGCGAGACGGATACGCAGTATTTT. Protein sequence: CASSLGTSETDTQYF.

This clone occurred once. The CDR3 sequence: CASTEGGGRTYGYTF. The CDR3 DNA reads as TGTGCCAGCACCGAGGGGGGGGGTCGGACGTATGGCTACACCTTC. The J gene is TRBJ1-2, the V gene TRBV6-5; tentative D call: TRBD1 (6 bases). The CDR3 extends over 15 amino acids. Trimming removed 7 bases at V and 5 bases at J, with 20 bases between. From germline, CDR1 is MNHEY and CDR2 SVGAGI.

The chain uses TRBV30 and TRBJ2-2; perhaps TRBD1 as D (5 bases). The V end lost 2 bases, the J end lost 3 bases, and 10 bases lay between the germline ends. The CDR3 consists of 14 residues. The V gene's germline CDR1 is GTSNPN and CDR2 SVGIG (reference sequence). For the CDR3, the DNA is TGTGCCTGGAGTAGCAGGGCCCACACCGGGGAGCTGTTTTTT. Protein: CAWSSRAHTGELFF. Full variable domain (missing parts from reference TRBV30 and TRBJ2-2): SQTIHQWPATLVQPVGSPLSLECTVEGTSNPNLYWYRQAAGRGLQLLFYSVGIGQISSEVPQNLSASRPQDRQFILSSKKLLLSDSGFYLCAWSSRAHTGELFFGEGSRLTVL.

This clone was detected only a few times. The rearrangement joins TRBV6-1 to TRBJ1-6; TRBD1 matches at 8 bases. J was trimmed by 9 bases and V by 0 bases; bases with no gene match: 7. The CDR3 covers 16 residues. Germline lookup yields CDR1 MNHNS and CDR2 SASEGT. The CDR3 DNA is TGTGCCAGCAGTGAAGCTACCGGGACAGGAAGTTCACCCCTCCACTTT. It yields the protein CASSEATGTGSSPLHF.

V gene TRBV28 combines with J gene TRBJ2-3; 7 positions match TRBD2. The CDR3 consists of 14 residues. Germline V CDR1 and CDR2: MDHEN, SYDVKM. V shed 7 bases and J 1 base; nucleotides not matched to a gene: 5. This chain's CDR3 is CASNVGGRTDTQYF. As DNA, the CDR3 is TGTGCCAGCAATGTGGGAGGGCGCACAGATACGCAGTATTTT.

The chain carries TRBV5-1 and TRBJ2-1, with 14 nucleotides matching TRBD2. CDR3 length: 15 amino acids. Germline trimming cut 5 bases from V and 9 bases from J; bases unmatched to any gene: 7. Germline V CDR1 and CDR2: SGHRS, YFSETQ. CDR3 DNA: TGCGCCAGCAGTCCGACTAGCGGGAGGGCCATTGAGCAGTTCTTC. This codes for CASSPTSGRAIEQFF. The whole variable domain, filled in from reference TRBV5-1 and TRBJ2-1, reads KAGVTQTPRYLIKTRGQQVTLSCSPISGHRSVSWYQQTPGQGLQFLFEYFSETQRNKGNFPGRFSGRQFSNSRSEMNVSTLELGDSALYLCASSPTSGRAIEQFFGPGTRLTVL.

As to this clone: The same CDR3 can be traced to other DNA sequences in this sample. The V call is TRBV18, the J call TRBJ1-1, with D possibly TRBD1 on 5 matching bases. Germline loops: CDR1 KGHSH, CDR2 LQKENI. The CDR3 is made up of 12 amino acids. The V gene lost 2 bases and the J gene lost 4 bases, with 5 bases spanning the gap. This CDR3 is CASSPGATEAFF. Here the CDR3 DNA reads TGTGCCAGCTCACCAGGGGCCACTGAAGCTTTCTTT.

This chain links TRBV5-1 with TRBJ2-5; no clear D gene. The V end lost 7 bases, the J end lost 1 base, and 8 bases lay between the germline ends. The CDR3 has 12 amino acids. The germline V gene encodes CDR1 SGHRS and CDR2 YFSETQ. In DNA, the CDR3 is TGCGCCAGCGGGTACAGCCAAGAGACCCAGTACTTC. Amino acid sequence: CASGYSQETQYF. The entire variable domain, with the rest obtained from reference TRBV5-1 and TRBJ2-5, is as follows: KAGVTQTPRYLIKTRGQQVTLSCSPISGHRSVSWYQQTPGQGLQFLFEYFSETQRNKGNFPGRFSGRQFSNSRSEMNVSTLELGDSALYLCASGYSQETQYFGPGTRLLVL.

The chain employs TRBV7-9 and TRBJ2-1; perhaps TRBD2 as D (6 bases). Per the germline V gene, CDR1 is SEHNR and CDR2 is FQNEAQ (reference sequence). This CDR3 comprises 12 residues. V was trimmed by 6 bases and J by 5 bases, leaving 8 bases between them. The CDR3 sequence is CASREGNNEQFF. CDR3 nucleotide sequence: TGTGCCAGCAGGGAGGGGAACAATGAGCAGTTCTTC.

V usage is TRBV14 and J usage is TRBJ2-7; maybe TRBD2 (5 bases). Trimming cost V 0 bases and J 5 bases, with 14 bases left between them. The CDR3 consists of 15 residues. CDR1 is SGHDN and CDR2 is FVKESK in the germline V gene. For the CDR3, the DNA is TGTGCCAGCAGCCAAGACTGGGGAGAGTGGAACGAGCAGTACTTC. Amino acids: CASSQDWGEWNEQYF.

This chain joins TRBV5-4 and TRBJ2-3; 14 bases fit TRBD2. V lost 4 bases, J lost 4 bases, and 8 bases stayed unmatched. The CDR3 totals 17 residues. Germline V gene data show CDR1 as SGHNT and CDR2 as YYREEE (reference sequence). This chain's CDR3 is CASSRLGTSGRSDTQYF. In DNA form, the CDR3 reads TGTGCCAGCAGCCGCCTTGGGACTAGCGGGAGATCAGATACGCAGTATTTT.

The rearrangement joins TRBV18 to TRBJ2-5; TRBD1 aligns across 9 bases. The CDR3 has 13 amino acids. J lost 4 bases, V lost 5 bases, and 2 bases had no gene match. Germline values: CDR1 KGHSH, CDR2 LQKENI. CDR3 DNA sequence: TGTGCCAGCTCAACGACAGGGGGAGAGACCCAGTACTTC. Translating it yields CASSTTGGETQYF.

The J gene is TRBJ2-3, the V gene TRBV25-1, with 8 bases lining up with TRBD2. The CDR3 contains 16 residues. Trimming removed 1 base from V and 3 bases from J; junction bases left unmatched: 6. Germline-derived CDR1 and CDR2 are MGHDK and SYGVNS. CDR3 protein: CASSEWRGASTDTQYF. CDR3 DNA sequence: TGTGCCAGCAGTGAATGGCGGGGGGCGAGTACAGATACGCAGTATTTT.

The chain recombines TRBV6-5 with TRBJ1-4; D remains ambiguous. Trimming removed 10 bases at V and 4 bases at J, with 7 bases between. The CDR3 totals 11 residues. CDR1 and CDR2 from the germline V gene are MNHEY and SVGAGI. The CDR3 DNA reads as TGTGCCACCCGTCTTAATGAAAAACTGTTTTTT. Its translation: CATRLNEKLFF.

The sample holds a few counts of this clone. The J gene is TRBJ1-5, the V gene TRBV10-2; possibly TRBD1 for D (5 bases). Germline assignment: CDR1 WSHSY and CDR2 SAAADI. This CDR3 has 14 amino acids. V lost 4 bases to trimming and J lost 3 bases, with 10 bases between them. Written as DNA, the CDR3 is TGCGCCAGCAGTGCACCAGGGCTCAATCAGCCCCAGCATTTT. It codes for CASSAPGLNQPQHF.

The V and J genes are TRBV18 and TRBJ2-5; a possible D gene is TRBD1 (6 bases). CDR1 and CDR2 (germline): KGHSH, LQKENI. The V end lost 2 bases, the J end lost 2 bases, and 12 bases lay between the germline ends. The CDR3 consists of 15 residues. CDR3 DNA: TGTGCCAGCTCACCAGGACAGAGGACACAAGAGACCCAGTACTTC. Protein sequence: CASSPGQRTQETQYF.

V and J are TRBV7-8 and TRBJ1-2; 9 nucleotides align to TRBD1. CDR1 is SGHVS, CDR2 FQNEAQ, per germline. The CDR3 has 14 amino acids. Losses at the gene ends were 5 bases for V and 10 bases for J; bases not matched to a gene: 11. This chain's CDR3 is CASSLDDRGSSYTF. The CDR3 DNA reads as TGTGCCAGCAGCCTCGATGACAGGGGGTCTTCCTACACCTTC.

The rearrangement joins TRBV27 to TRBJ1-6, with D possibly being TRBD1 (6 bases). Trimming removed 7 bases at V and 2 bases at J, with 12 bases between. Germline V gives CDR1 MNHEY, CDR2 SMNVEV (reference sequence). The CDR3 is made up of 15 amino acids. CDR3 in amino acids: CASKQGVTYNSPLHF. CDR3 nucleotides: TGTGCCAGCAAACAGGGTGTGACCTATAATTCACCCCTCCACTTT.

This clone has more than one count but fewer than ten. The chain employs TRBV7-9 and TRBJ2-7, with 14 bases identical to TRBD2. Germline CDR1 SEHNR, CDR2 FQNEAQ (reference sequence). The CDR3 spans 14 residues. Trimming removed 1 base from V and 10 bases from J; junction bases left unmatched: 3. CDR3 loop: CASSLVGLAGDQYF. DNA for the CDR3: TGTGCCAGCAGCTTAGTGGGACTAGCGGGAGATCAGTACTTC.

J is TRBJ1-5 and V is TRBV5-4, with 10 bases aligning to TRBD1. Germline CDR1 SGHNT, CDR2 YYREEE (reference sequence). This CDR3 is 16 amino acids long. V lost 0 bases and J lost 7; bases outside the gene matches: 7. The DNA of the CDR3 is TGTGCCAGCAGCTTGGGGGGACAGGGGAATATGCAGCCCCAGCATTTT. This sequence encodes CASSLGGQGNMQPQHF. The full variable domain, its missing parts supplied by reference TRBV5-4 and TRBJ1-5, is ETGVTQSPTHLIKTRGQQVTLRCSSQSGHNTVSWYQQALGQGPQFIFQYYREEENGRGNFPPRFSGLQFPNYSSELNVNALELDDSALYLCASSLGGQGNMQPQHFGDGTRLSIL.

The V and J genes are TRBV20-1 and TRBJ1-1; unclear D gene. V was trimmed by 5 bases and J by 10 bases, leaving 11 bases between them. The CDR3 sequence is 10 residues long. Germline assignment: CDR1 DFQATT and CDR2 SNEGSKA (reference sequence). CDR3 in DNA: TGCAGTGCTCCTCCACTTCCAGCTTTCTTT. Encoded protein: CSAPPLPAFF.

J is TRBJ2-2 and V is TRBV10-3, with no clear D. The CDR3 is made up of 14 amino acids. Deletions cut 5 bases from V and 5 bases from J, with 12 bases between. CDR1 ENHRY and CDR2 SYGVKD come from the germline V gene. The CDR3 is CAISTGVPTGELFF. The CDR3 nucleotides are TGTGCCATCAGTACCGGAGTGCCTACCGGGGAGCTGTTTTTT.

The count of this clone is one. This sequence joins TRBV5-1 and TRBJ2-3, with TRBD2 matching over 7 bases. The CDR3 spans 15 residues. Per the germline V gene, CDR1 is SGHRS and CDR2 is YFSETQ. After removal of 4 bases from V and 0 bases from J, the junction contained 5 bases not matched to a gene. The CDR3 sequence is CASSLQGGSTDTQYF. CDR3 coding DNA: TGCGCCAGCAGCCTTCAGGGAGGGAGCACAGATACGCAGTATTTT.